The clone carrying this T cell receptor beta chain was recorded only once. Its antigen is undetermined. While unrecorded immune exposures were likely, the donors were nominally healthy when sampled. PCR primers comprised 60 Vbeta and 13 Jbeta primers. Clones were read by immunoSEQ multiplex PCR, and TCRdb kept only the in-frame ones, dropping some. The sample comprises some 120,000 clones, approximately 81% of which are singletons, and approximately 4.5% rests with the top ten. The data are from a study of cytomegalovirus exposure and HLA in healthy donors. Findings of the study overall: Among TCR sequences, most were rare, though some public TCRs appeared in many donors. The classifier was said to identify cytomegalovirus status with high specificity and sensitivity. A later analysis associated 15,000 or so TCR beta sequences with HLA alleles at a 0.05 false discovery rate.

The TCR comes from a young man in good health and CMV-seropositive. Sequencing was done on a sample of PBMCs.

Here the CDR3 DNA reads TGTGCCAGCAGCTTAGAGTACCTACGCGAGCAGTACTTC. This translates into CASSLEYLREQYF. The V gene is TRBV7-2, the J gene TRBJ2-7; no definite D call. The germline gives CDR1 SGHTA, CDR2 FQGNSA. This CDR3 contains 13 residues. With 1 base removed from V and 6 bases from J, the gap between germline ends came to 10 bases.